One TCR beta chain is described in this entry. Authors' data handling: Reference gene primer amplification gave estimated nucleated cell counts. Repertoires were generated with immunoSEQ multiplex PCR, while TCRdb's copy carries only in-frame clones and drops some. Clone size and the V and J calls come from that table; the DNA yielded D and trimming. Among 200,000 to 250,000 clones listed, about 94% were seen once. The sample originates from a study of blood T cell repertoires in COVID-19. Trimming took off 5 bases at V and 7 bases at J, with 12 bases between the two ends. The CDR3 extends over 12 amino acids. Per germline, CDR1 SGHTA and CDR2 FQGTGA.

This chain connects TRBV7-3 to TRBJ2-7; D is ambiguous. Sequencing was done on a sample of peripheral blood. The sequence was obtained from a man between 60 and 70 years old with COVID-19, enrolled during active disease. CDR3 protein: CASSPGSGEQYF. CDR3 bases: TGTGCCAGCAGCCCCGGGTCCGGAGAGCAGTACTTC.